The 20 T cell receptor beta chains presented below share a single source sample, sequenced in a study of response to subunit inactivated influenza vaccine. TCRdb processed the RT-PCR reads anew with MiXCR; each CDR3 protein has one entry. The data contain about 620,000 distinct CDR3 sequences, roughly 12% of them seen just once; the ten biggest clones take up 10% to 13%. The starting material was PBMCs from blood, obtained on the day of vaccination. Receptors originate from a man in his fifties or sixties who received an inactivated influenza vaccine.

This clonotype was detected many times. The chain uses TRBV5-1 and TRBJ2-3, with unresolved D. The germline V gene has CDR1 SGHRS and CDR2 YFSETQ. This CDR3 is 15 amino acids long. Trimming left V 0 bases short and J 2 bases short, with 10 bases between. CDR3 sequence: CASSLARGYTDTQYF. CDR3 coding DNA: TGCGCCAGCAGCTTGGCCCGAGGATACACAGATACGCAGTATTTT.

For this clonotype: Just one base apart from a much larger clone, this may be a read error. The chain has TRBV10-3 and TRBJ2-1; TRBD1 aligns across 8 bases. Germline CDR1 and CDR2: ENHRY and SYGVKD. The V and J ends lost 7 bases and 4 bases, in that order; junction bases with no gene match: 9. The CDR3 loop spans 15 amino acids. CDR3 DNA: TGTGCCATCAAGGGGACGGGACAGGCTTACAATGAGCAGTTCTTC. It yields the protein CAIKGTGQAYNEQFF.

V gene TRBV5-4 combines with J gene TRBJ2-1; D uncertain. The germline V and J ends were trimmed by 4 bases and 7 bases, with 15 bases remaining between them. Germline-derived CDR1 and CDR2 are SGHNT and YYREEE (reference sequence). The CDR3 runs to 14 residues. The CDR3 spells CASSPTREKNEQFF. CDR3 coding DNA: TGTGCCAGCAGCCCCACACGCGAGAAGAATGAGCAGTTCTTC.

Concerning this clonotype itself: As the CDR3 is not closed by the conserved phenylalanine or tryptophan, this likely results from a read error. This chain links TRBV29-1 with TRBJ2-7, with 14 positions matching TRBD2. Germline V lookup: CDR1 SQVTM, CDR2 ANQGSEA. CDR3 size: 14 residues. The V segment lost 2 bases and the J segment 7 bases; nucleotides outside the gene matches: 4. The CDR3 sequence: CSVERLAGGSEQYL. CDR3 in DNA: TGCAGCGTTGAAAGACTAGCGGGAGGGAGTGAGCAGTACCTC.

This clonotype was seen many times. The chain recombines TRBV12-3 or TRBV12-4 with TRBJ1-6, with unresolved D. Trimming cost V 6 bases and J 7 bases, with 13 bases left between them. CDR3 length: 14 amino acids. CDR3: CASSETNGNSPLHF. The DNA for the CDR3 is TGTGCCAGCAGCGAGACCAATGGAAATTCACCCCTCCACTTT.

In its sample, this clonotype was seen many times. V gene TRBV6-2 or TRBV6-3 combines with J gene TRBJ2-2; D is possibly TRBD1 (6 bases). The V gene's germline CDR1 is MNHEY and CDR2 SVGEGT. The CDR3 contains 13 residues. V was pared by 6 bases and J by 7 bases, with 12 bases between. The CDR3 DNA follows: TGTGCCAGCAGACGGGACACAAGCGGGGAGCTGTTTTTT. Amino acid sequence: CASRRDTSGELFF.

V and J are TRBV6-2 or TRBV6-3 and TRBJ2-5; D gene unclear. V shed 4 bases and J shed 0 bases, with 18 bases lying between them. Germline V gene lookup returns CDR1 MNHEY and CDR2 SVGEGT. This CDR3 spans 17 amino acids. This CDR3 reads CASSFRLNDINQETQYF. CDR3 DNA: TGTGCCAGCAGTTTCCGCCTTAATGACATCAACCAAGAGACCCAGTACTTC.

This clonotype was seen only a few times. The chain carries TRBV29-1 and TRBJ1-1; D not resolved. V lost 3 bases and J lost 1, with 18 bases in between. CDR1 is SQVTM, CDR2 ANQGSEA, per germline. CDR3 length: 16 amino acids. The DNA of the CDR3 is TGCAGCGTTGAGGTAATCGGCAGGATCCCGAACACTGAAGCTTTCTTT. Its translation is CSVEVIGRIPNTEAFF.

This clonotype was counted a single time. V is TRBV6-2 or TRBV6-3 and J is TRBJ2-5, with D perhaps matching TRBD2 (7 bases). The CDR3 spans 15 residues. Trimming took 1 base from V and 1 from J, leaving 10 bases between them. The germline gives CDR1 MNHEY, CDR2 SVGEGT. The CDR3 DNA follows: TGTGCCAGCAGTTACTGGGGGGGCCCCCAAGAGACCCAGTACTTC. Translation gives CASSYWGGPQETQYF.

This clonotype was counted a few times. This chain uses TRBV20-1 with TRBJ2-7; tentatively, D is TRBD1 (5 bases). V lost 3 bases and J 0 bases, leaving 12 bases between the germline ends. The CDR3 is 14 amino acids. Germline V gene data show CDR1 as DFQATT and CDR2 as SNEGSKA (reference sequence). For the CDR3, the DNA is TGCAGTGCTAGTGGTGGGGCGAACTCCTACGAGCAGTACTTC. Its translation: CSASGGANSYEQYF.

The table lists this clonotype with a few counts. The chain carries TRBV20-1 and TRBJ1-1; no firm D call. CDR3 length equals 14 residues. The ends were cut back, 1 base at V and 2 bases at J, with 11 bases in the middle. Germline-derived CDR1 and CDR2 are DFQATT and SNEGSKA (reference sequence). CDR3 loop: CSARVSHLNTEAFF. In nucleotides, the CDR3 is TGCAGTGCTAGAGTATCACATCTAAACACTGAAGCTTTCTTT.

This clonotype was observed many times. The chain uses TRBV28 and TRBJ2-1; 12 bases map to TRBD2. Germline V gives CDR1 MDHEN, CDR2 SYDVKM. The junction had 4 bases not matched to a gene; V was cut back by 2 bases and J by 8 bases. The CDR3 is 15 residues long. Here the CDR3 DNA reads TGTGCCAGCAGTTTACTAGCGGGGGGGCCGGATGAGCAGTTCTTC. Protein: CASSLLAGGPDEQFF. The variable domain in full, completed from reference TRBV28 and TRBJ2-1, reads DVKVTQSSRYLVKRTGEKVFLECVQDMDHENMFWYRQDPGLGLRLIYFSYDVKMKEKGDIPEGYSVSREKKERFSLILESASTNQTSMYLCASSLLAGGPDEQFFGPGTRLTVL.

This clonotype appeared a few times. The genes are TRBV20-1 and TRBJ2-1, with 9 positions matching TRBD2. V lost 2 bases to trimming and J lost 4 bases; unmatched junction nucleotides: 6. The CDR3 runs 15 residues. Germline V gives CDR1 DFQATT, CDR2 SNEGSKA (reference sequence). CDR3 region: CSARRAGGPYNEQFF. CDR3 DNA sequence: TGCAGTGCTAGACGCGCGGGGGGGCCATACAATGAGCAGTTCTTC.

This clonotype turned up a few times. The chain combines TRBV9 with TRBJ2-5; D is perhaps TRBD1 (6 bases). V gave up 4 bases and J gave up 4 bases, with 17 bases separating them. Germline assignment: CDR1 SGDLS and CDR2 YYNGEE. CDR3 length: 15 amino acids. The CDR3 DNA sequence: TGTGCCAGCAGCATGGGACATAGGGTCGGAGAGACCCAGTACTTC. Encoded protein: CASSMGHRVGETQYF.

This clonotype was seen more than once but under ten times. This chain links TRBV9 with TRBJ2-4; maybe TRBD1 (5 bases). Germline lookup yields CDR1 SGDLS and CDR2 YYNGEE. The CDR3 spans 14 residues. Trimming shortened V by 0 bases and J by 8 bases, and 12 bases separated the two germline ends. In nucleotides, the CDR3 is TGTGCCAGCAGCGTAGGAGGAAAAGGGGACATTCAGTACTTC. It is translated as CASSVGGKGDIQYF.

This clonotype was observed a few times. The chain employs TRBV27 and TRBJ2-5; 12 bases match TRBD2. CDR1 and CDR2 (germline): MNHEY, SMNVEV (reference sequence). V lost 6 bases to trimming and J lost 4 bases; unmatched junction nucleotides: 6. The CDR3 has 15 residues. CDR3 region: CASRERLAGAETQYF. The CDR3 nucleotides read TGTGCCAGCAGAGAAAGACTAGCGGGAGCAGAGACCCAGTACTTC.

V is TRBV6-2 or TRBV6-3 and J is TRBJ2-7; 8 bases are shared with TRBD2. Per germline, CDR1 MNHEY and CDR2 SVGEGT. Unmatched junction bases numbered 11, after V lost 5 bases and J lost 2 bases. CDR3 length: 16 amino acids. The CDR3 DNA sequence: TGTGCCAGCAGTACCGTGGGGCTAGCGGGTCCCTACGAGCAGTACTTC. Its protein product is CASSTVGLAGPYEQYF.

This clonotype was detected ten times or more. V usage is TRBV12-3 or TRBV12-4 and J usage is TRBJ2-7; TRBD2 matches at 8 bases. CDR3 length equals 15 residues. V was pared by 3 bases and J by 2 bases, with 6 bases of the junction left unmatched. This CDR3 is CASSFRAGVTYEQYF. The CDR3 coding sequence is TGTGCCAGCAGTTTCAGAGCGGGGGTAACCTACGAGCAGTACTTC.

This clonotype came up a few times. The chain couples TRBV11-2 to TRBJ1-6; D unresolved. Germline CDR1 and CDR2: SGHAT and FQNNGV. The CDR3 is made up of 12 amino acids. The ends were cut back, 0 bases at V and 8 bases at J, with 2 bases in the middle. The CDR3 DNA reads as TGTGCCAGCAGCTTAGAATATTCACCCCTCCACTTT. It yields the protein CASSLEYSPLHF.

This clonotype occurred a few times. The chain combines TRBV7-8 with TRBJ2-7; TRBD1 matches 8 bases. The CDR3 contains 12 residues. Germline values: CDR1 SGHVS, CDR2 FQNEAQ. The J segment lost 2 bases and the V segment lost 8 bases, leaving 2 bases of the junction unmatched. The CDR3 DNA sequence: TGTGCCAGCGCCAGGGGGCCCTACGAGCAGTACTTC. As protein: CASARGPYEQYF.